This TCR beta chain is from a study of OX40 agonist ivuxolimab in advanced cancers. In the study overall: Ivuxolimab, which targeted the costimulatory receptor OX40 (CD134), was an agonistic, fully human IgG2 monoclonal antibody. Intravenous ivuxolimab was administered to patients every 2 weeks at six dose levels: 0.01, 0.1, 0.3, 1.5, 3 and 10 mg/kg. Among the roughly 50 dose-escalation patients, approximately 20 had hepatocellular carcinoma, around 15 melanoma, 9 renal cell carcinoma and 9 head and neck cancer. In the dose-escalation cohort, 70% to 85% of patients were male, and the mean age was around 60 years with a range of about 20 to 79. Patients were allowed to have had prior anti-PD-1, anti-PD-L1 or anti-CTLA-4 therapy, and around 43% of the dose-escalation patients had been treated with checkpoint inhibitors. Partial responses occurred in three dose-escalation patients: two with cutaneous melanoma and one with hepatocellular carcinoma. Peripheral TCRbeta sequencing was intended to test whether TCR sequence diversity was altered and clonal T-cell expansion was caused by ivuxolimab. The monotherapy dose-escalation portion (N ≈ 52 patients) of the phase I ivuxolimab trial is reported in the paper. Paper-wide results and their limitations: After ivuxolimab, expanded clones were on average more numerous among CD8+ T cells than among CD4+ T cells. Antigen specificity was not determined for the clonally expanded peripheral T cells. Low levels of normalized T-cell clonal expansion were also seen in some patients who did not respond. At doses from 0.1 to 3.0 mg/kg, clonal expansion was seen in both CD4+ and CD8+ blood T cells between baseline and week 6. In the 0.1-3.0 mg/kg groups, partial responders had among the lowest normalized peripheral clonal expansion, particularly in CD8+ T cells.

Comments on this clone: Its recognized antigen is unknown. There are no base qualities to consult, and no much larger clone falls within one base.

Genomic DNA was isolated from the sorted cells so that the TCRbeta CDR3 region could be sequenced. TCRbeta CDR3 regions were sequenced using the immunoSEQ Assay. The table was pulled from immuneACCESS by TCRdb, which kept in-frame rearrangements only. Such tables lose some clones; where checked, under half of the loss comes from unresolved V genes, and the rest has no known cause. The table for this sample lists 66,000 or so clones; more than 60% of them were counted only once. Over 1.5% of the sample goes to the ten largest clones. From cysteine to phenylalanine, the CDR3 is 14 amino acids long. Only the CDR3 DNA is retained, 42 bases long and in frame from the first base. The trial excluded patients who had a history of autoimmune disease or who were on systemic immunosuppression. Peripheral blood for TCR sequencing was drawn from every dose cohort at baseline, at cycle 4 day 1 and at cycle 7 day 1. Samples came from an open-label, multicenter, first-in-human phase I dose-escalation trial of ivuxolimab. Adults with locally advanced or metastatic melanoma, renal cell, hepatocellular, or head and neck squamous cell carcinoma were enrolled in the trial. CD4+ and CD8+ T cells were sorted separately from peripheral blood before TCR sequencing.

This TCR was sampled from an adult with an advanced solid tumor such as melanoma, head and neck, liver or kidney cancer. Sample: CD4+ or CD8+ T cells sorted from blood, taken in a trial of the OX40 agonist ivuxolimab. The chain is made from TRBV7-5 and TRBJ2-3; the tabulated D call, TRBD1, remains unverified against the DNA. TRBV7-5 is described as a pseudogene. The sequenced DNA: TGTGCCAGAAGCTTCCCAGGGGGAGCAGATACGCAGTATTTT. This translates into CARSFPGGADTQYF.